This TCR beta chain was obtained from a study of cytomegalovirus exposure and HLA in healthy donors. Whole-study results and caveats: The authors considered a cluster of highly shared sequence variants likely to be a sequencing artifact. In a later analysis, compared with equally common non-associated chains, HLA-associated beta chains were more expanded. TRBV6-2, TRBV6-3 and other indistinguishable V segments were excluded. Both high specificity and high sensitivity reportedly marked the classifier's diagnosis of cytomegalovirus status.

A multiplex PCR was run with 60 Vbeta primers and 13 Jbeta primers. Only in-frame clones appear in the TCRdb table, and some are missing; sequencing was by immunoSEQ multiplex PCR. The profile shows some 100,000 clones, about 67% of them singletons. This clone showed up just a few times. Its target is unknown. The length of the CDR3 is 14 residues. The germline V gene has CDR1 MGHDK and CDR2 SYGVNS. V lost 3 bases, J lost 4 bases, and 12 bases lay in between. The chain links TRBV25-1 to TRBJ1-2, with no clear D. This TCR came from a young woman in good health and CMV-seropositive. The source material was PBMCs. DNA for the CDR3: TGTGCCAGCAGTGAGGAGGAGCCTCCCTATGGCTACACCTTC. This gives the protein CASSEEEPPYGYTF.